This is a list of T cell receptor beta chains from one sample in a study of blood T cell repertoires in COVID-19. Using immunoSEQ multiplex PCR, the repertoire was profiled, and TCRdb retains in-frame clones only, with some absent. The sample has around 390,000 clones, around nine tenths seen once. What was sequenced was PBMCs or T cells enriched from blood (not recorded which). The receptors here all came from a woman aged 45-65 years who had recovered from COVID-19. The conserved cysteine and the conserved F or W are not part of the CDR3 here. The D gene is left open where the match is weak. Some rows mark clone size as missing; the rest say once, few, many or name a class of expanded clone.

clone_size: -; v_call: TRBV27; d_call: -; j_call: TRBJ1-1; cdr3_aa: ASSFIKGTEAF
clone_size: -; v_call: TRBV18; d_call: -; j_call: TRBJ2-7; cdr3_aa: ASSPFESEFGYEQY
clone_size: -; v_call: TRBV28; d_call: TRBD1; j_call: TRBJ1-4; cdr3_aa: ASSLEDRGEKLF
clone_size: once; v_call: TRBV3-1/TRBV3-2; d_call: -; j_call: TRBJ2-2; cdr3_aa: ASSQVGGTGELF
clone_size: -; v_call: TRBV27; d_call: -; j_call: TRBJ2-1; cdr3_aa: ASRQVQGWDNEQF
clone_size: -; v_call: TRBV9; d_call: -; j_call: TRBJ2-1; cdr3_aa: ASSVDSAGEQF
clone_size: once; v_call: TRBV5-1; d_call: TRBD1; j_call: TRBJ1-5; cdr3_aa: ASSPGQGDQPQH
clone_size: -; v_call: TRBV2; d_call: TRBD1; j_call: TRBJ1-5; cdr3_aa: ASSAGQGKSNQPQH
clone_size: -; v_call: TRBV4-1; d_call: TRBD2; j_call: TRBJ2-1; cdr3_aa: ASSPSSGGAYNEQF
clone_size: -; v_call: TRBV4-1; d_call: -; j_call: TRBJ2-7; cdr3_aa: ASSQEALRNPSYEQY
clone_size: few; v_call: TRBV12-5; d_call: TRBD1; j_call: TRBJ1-2; cdr3_aa: ASGLVPGGGHGYT
clone_size: -; v_call: TRBV28; d_call: -; j_call: TRBJ1-1; cdr3_aa: ASSPPGGFGEAF
clone_size: -; v_call: TRBV7-8; d_call: TRBD1; j_call: TRBJ1-2; cdr3_aa: ASSSPGQPFLSYT
clone_size: -; v_call: TRBV19; d_call: -; j_call: TRBJ1-2; cdr3_aa: ASSAGASGYGYT
clone_size: once; v_call: TRBV6-1; d_call: -; j_call: TRBJ1-1; cdr3_aa: ASSGEQGAWMNTEAF
clone_size: -; v_call: TRBV19; d_call: -; j_call: TRBJ2-1; cdr3_aa: ASSSTGPPLYNEQF
clone_size: -; v_call: TRBV19; d_call: -; j_call: TRBJ1-5; cdr3_aa: ASSMTVVPSNQPQH
clone_size: few; v_call: TRBV28; d_call: -; j_call: TRBJ1-2; cdr3_aa: ASSSYGDGYT